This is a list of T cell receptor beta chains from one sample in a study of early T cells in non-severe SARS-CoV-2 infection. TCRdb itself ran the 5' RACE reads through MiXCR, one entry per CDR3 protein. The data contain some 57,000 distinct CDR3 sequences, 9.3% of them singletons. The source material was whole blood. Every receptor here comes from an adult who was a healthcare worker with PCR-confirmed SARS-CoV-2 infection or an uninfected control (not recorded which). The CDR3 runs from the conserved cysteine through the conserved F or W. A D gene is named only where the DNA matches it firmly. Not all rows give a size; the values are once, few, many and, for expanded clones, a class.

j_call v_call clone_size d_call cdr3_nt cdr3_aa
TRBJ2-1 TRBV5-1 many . TGCGCCAGCAGACGCGAGACTAGCTCCTACAATGAGCAGTTCTTC CASRRETSSYNEQFF
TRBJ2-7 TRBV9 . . TGTGCCAGCAGCTCTCGAGCCGTTCCGTACGAGCAGTACTTC CASSSRAVPYEQYF
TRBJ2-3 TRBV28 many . TGTGCCAGCAGTTTAGTTCGGGTGGTGGCAGATACGCAGTATTTT CASSLVRVVADTQYF
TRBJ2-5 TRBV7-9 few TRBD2 TGTGCCAGCAGCTCCGGACTAGCGGGGGTGGAGACCCAGTACTTC CASSSGLAGVETQYF
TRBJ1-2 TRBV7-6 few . TGTGCCAGCAGCTTAGATGGCGGATCCTATGGCTACACCTTC CASSLDGGSYGYTF
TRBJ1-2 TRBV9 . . TGTGCCAGCAGCGCTGGGGTAAGCCATGGCTACACCTTC CASSAGVSHGYTF
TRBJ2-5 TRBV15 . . TGTGCCACCAGCAGAGCTCGTAGGGAAGAGACCCAGTACTTC CATSRARREETQYF
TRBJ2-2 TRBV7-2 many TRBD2 TGTGCCAGCCCAGCTAGCGGGAACACCGGGGAGCTGTTTTTT CASPASGNTGELFF
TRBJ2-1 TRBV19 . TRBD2 TGTGCCAGTAGTAAACTAGCGGGGTCTCCCTCCTACAATGAGCAGTTCTTC CASSKLAGSPSYNEQFF
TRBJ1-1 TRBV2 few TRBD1 TGTGCCAGCAGTAACAGGGGAGGAGACACTGAAGCTTTCTTT CASSNRGGDTEAFF
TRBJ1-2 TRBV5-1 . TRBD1 TGCGCCAGCAGCGTGACAGGGCATGGCTACACCTTC CASSVTGHGYTF
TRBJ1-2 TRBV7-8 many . TGTGCCAGCAGCTTAGGTCCGGGAGACTATGGCTACACCTTC CASSLGPGDYGYTF
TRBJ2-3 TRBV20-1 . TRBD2 TGCAGTGCTAGTCTCACTAGCGGGGGGGATACAGATACGCAGTATTTT CSASLTSGGDTDTQYF
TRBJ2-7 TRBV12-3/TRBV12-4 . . TGTGCCAGCAGTTTGGGCAGGAGGAGCTCCTACGAGCAGTACTTC CASSLGRRSSYEQYF
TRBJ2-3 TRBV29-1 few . TGCAGCGTCGGCGTACAGAGCACAGATACGCAGTATTTT CSVGVQSTDTQYF
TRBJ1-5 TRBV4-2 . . TGTGCCAGCAGCCAAGATAGTTCGGGGGTTAGCAATCAGCCCCAGCATTTT CASSQDSSGVSNQPQHF
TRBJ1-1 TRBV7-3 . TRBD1 TGTGCCAGCAGCCCTCAGGGGGACACTGAAGCTTTCTTT CASSPQGDTEAFF
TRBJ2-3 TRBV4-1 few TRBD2 TGCGCCAGCAGCCAAGGTGGGCTAGCGGGGACAGATACGCAGTATTTT CASSQGGLAGTDTQYF
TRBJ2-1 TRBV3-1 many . TGTGCCAGCAGTCCGTACGAGAGCAATGAGCAGTTCTTC CASSPYESNEQFF
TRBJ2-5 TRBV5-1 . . TGCGCCAGCAGCTTTGGGGTCTCCCAAGAGACCCAGTACTTC CASSFGVSQETQYF
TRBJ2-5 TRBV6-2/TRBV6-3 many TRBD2 TGTGCCAGCAGCCGCCCCCGACTAGCGGGGGGGCCAGAGACCCAGTACTTC CASSRPRLAGGPETQYF
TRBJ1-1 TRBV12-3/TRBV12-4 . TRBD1 TGTGCCAGCAGCCGGGACAGGGCCACTGAAGCTTTCTTT CASSRDRATEAFF
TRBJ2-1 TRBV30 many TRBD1 TGTGCCTGGAGTATGCAGGGGGCTGTTGGGAATGAGCAGTTCTTC CAWSMQGAVGNEQFF
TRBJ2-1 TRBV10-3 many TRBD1 TGTGCCATCAGTGGGTCAAGGGGGCAGGGTCATGAGCAGTTCTTC CAISGSRGQGHEQFF
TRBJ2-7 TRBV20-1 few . TGCAGTGCTAAAGGGAACGAGCAGTACTTC CSAKGNEQYF
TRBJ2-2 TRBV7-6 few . TGTGCCAGCAGCTGGGGGCGCGGGACCGGGGAGCTGTTTTTT CASSWGRGTGELFF
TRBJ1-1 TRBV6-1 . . TGTGCCAGCAGTGAAGCGGGACCGAACACTGAAGCTTTCTTT CASSEAGPNTEAFF
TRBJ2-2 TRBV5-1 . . TGCGCCAGCAGCTCCCCGGTCCTATCGGACACCGGGGAGCTGTTTTTT CASSSPVLSDTGELFF